The 8 T cell receptor beta chains below come from one sample, sequenced in a study of early T cells in non-severe SARS-CoV-2 infection. TCRdb reanalysed the 5' RACE reads using MiXCR and keeps one entry per CDR3 protein. The sample yields around 47,000 distinct CDR3 sequences, under 14% seen once. Sequencing was performed on whole blood. The receptors were gathered from an adult who was a healthcare worker with PCR-confirmed SARS-CoV-2 infection or an uninfected control (not recorded which).

The table lists this clonotype with a few counts. The V and J genes are TRBV30 and TRBJ1-4; D not certain. The CDR3 is 14 amino acids. The germline V gene has CDR1 GTSNPN and CDR2 SVGIG (reference sequence). Between the trimmed V and J ends, which lost 2 bases and 0 bases, there was a span of 7 bases. The CDR3 DNA follows: TGTGCCTGGAGTAGGAGCGCAACTAATGAAAAACTGTTTTTT. Amino acid sequence: CAWSRSATNEKLFF. The full variable domain, in which reference TRBV30 and TRBJ1-4 provide the parts outside the CDR3, is SQTIHQWPATLVQPVGSPLSLECTVEGTSNPNLYWYRQAAGRGLQLLFYSVGIGQISSEVPQNLSASRPQDRQFILSSKKLLLSDSGFYLCAWSRSATNEKLFFGSGTQLSVL.

This clonotype was observed many times. This sequence joins TRBV12-3 or TRBV12-4 and TRBJ2-3; possibly TRBD1 for D (5 bases). This CDR3 is 12 amino acids long. With 6 bases removed from V and 4 bases from J, the gap between germline ends came to 8 bases. CDR3 sequence (DNA): TGTGCCAGCAGGGGGCAAGCAGATACGCAGTATTTT. It encodes CASRGQADTQYF.

This clonotype was found a few times. V and J are TRBV28 and TRBJ2-1; the match to TRBD2 covers 7 bases. Germline loops: CDR1 MDHEN, CDR2 SYDVKM. The V segment lost 2 bases and the J segment 10 bases; nucleotides outside the gene matches: 8. The CDR3 consists of 14 residues. The CDR3 region is CASSLPAGRDEQFF. The CDR3 region has the DNA TGTGCCAGCAGTTTACCGGCTGGGAGGGACGAGCAGTTCTTC.

In its sample, this clonotype was seen many times. The chain employs TRBV25-1 and TRBJ2-7, with TRBD1 matching over 9 bases. Germline-derived CDR1 and CDR2 are MGHDK and SYGVNS. V shed 2 bases, J shed 2 bases, and the junction held 7 bases outside the gene matches. The CDR3 is 16 amino acids. CDR3 bases: TGTGCCAGCAGTGAAGGGACAGGGAGTAGGGCCTACGAGCAGTACTTC. Protein: CASSEGTGSRAYEQYF.

The table lists this clonotype with many counts. V usage is TRBV20-1 and J usage is TRBJ2-2; possibly TRBD1 for D (6 bases). There are 15 residues in the CDR3. The germline V and J ends were trimmed by 0 bases and 2 bases, with 10 bases remaining between them. Looked up from germline, CDR1 is DFQATT and CDR2 is SNEGSKA (reference sequence). The CDR3 sequence: CSARDRTVNTGELFF. The CDR3 DNA reads as TGCAGTGCTAGAGATCGGACAGTCAACACCGGGGAGCTGTTTTTT.

This clonotype was seen only a few times. The chain is built from TRBV28 and TRBJ2-7; D possibly corresponds to TRBD1 (6 bases). The V end lost 6 bases, the J end lost 6 bases, and 12 bases lay between the germline ends. Germline V gives CDR1 MDHEN, CDR2 SYDVKM. The CDR3 is 12 amino acids. CDR3 DNA: TGTGCCAGCAGGATCCAAGGGGGCGAGCAGTACTTC. This sequence encodes CASRIQGGEQYF.

This clonotype was observed many times. The chain couples TRBV6-2 or TRBV6-3 to TRBJ2-7, with 14 nucleotides matching TRBD2. The V gene end was trimmed by 2 bases and the J gene end by 4 bases; junction bases not matched to a gene: 7. Germline V CDR1 and CDR2: MNHEY, SVGEGT. The CDR3 has 17 residues. This chain's CDR3 is CASSYGSGLAGEYEQYF. The CDR3 DNA reads as TGTGCCAGCAGTTACGGCTCGGGACTAGCGGGAGAATACGAGCAGTACTTC.

This clonotype was counted many times. The CDR3 here is CASSQDASAYEQYF. Written as DNA, the CDR3 is TGCGCCAGCAGCCAAGATGCTAGCGCCTACGAGCAGTACTTC. This rearrangement joins TRBV5-1 to TRBJ2-7; D may be TRBD2 (6 bases). V dropped 4 bases and J dropped 2 bases, with 13 bases sitting between them. This CDR3 has 14 residues. Germline-derived CDR1 and CDR2 are SGHRS and YFSETQ.